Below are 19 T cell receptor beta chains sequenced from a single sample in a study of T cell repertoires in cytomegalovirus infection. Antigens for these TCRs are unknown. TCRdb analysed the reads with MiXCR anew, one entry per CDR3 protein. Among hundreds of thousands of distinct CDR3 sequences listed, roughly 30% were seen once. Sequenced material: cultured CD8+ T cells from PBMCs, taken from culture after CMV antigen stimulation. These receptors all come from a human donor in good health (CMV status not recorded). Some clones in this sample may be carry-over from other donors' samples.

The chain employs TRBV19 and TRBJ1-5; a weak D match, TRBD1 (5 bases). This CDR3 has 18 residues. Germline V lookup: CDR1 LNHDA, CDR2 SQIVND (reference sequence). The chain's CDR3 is CVTQKGLGDTYSNQPQHF. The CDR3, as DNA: TGTGTCACCCAAAAGGGGTTGGGGGATACTTATAGCAATCAGCCCCAGCATTTT.

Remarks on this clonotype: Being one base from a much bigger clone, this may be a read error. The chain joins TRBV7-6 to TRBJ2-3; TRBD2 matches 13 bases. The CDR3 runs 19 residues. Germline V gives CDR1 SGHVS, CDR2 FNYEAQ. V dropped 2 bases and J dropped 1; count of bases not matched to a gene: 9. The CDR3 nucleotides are TGTGCCAGCAGCTTAACCACTAGCGGGGGGGCCTTTGGCACAGATACGCAGTATTTT. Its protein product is CASSLTTSGGAFGTDTQYF.

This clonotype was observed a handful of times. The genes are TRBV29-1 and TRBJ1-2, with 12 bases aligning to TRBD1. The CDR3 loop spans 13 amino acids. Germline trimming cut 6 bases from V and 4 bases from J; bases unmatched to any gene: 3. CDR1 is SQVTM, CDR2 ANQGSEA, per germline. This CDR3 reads CSVGTGGTYGYTF. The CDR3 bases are TGCAGCGTCGGGACAGGGGGCACCTATGGCTACACCTTC.

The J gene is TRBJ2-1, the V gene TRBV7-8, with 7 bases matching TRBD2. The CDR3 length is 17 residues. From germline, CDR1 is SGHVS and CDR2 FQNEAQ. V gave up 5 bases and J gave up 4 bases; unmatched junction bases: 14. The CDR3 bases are TGTGCCAGCAGCATGCCCCCTGGACTAGAGAAATACAATGAGCAGTTCTTC. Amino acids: CASSMPPGLEKYNEQFF. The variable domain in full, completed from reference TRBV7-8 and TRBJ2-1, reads GAGVSQSPRYKVAKRGQDVALRCDPISGHVSLFWYQQALGQGPEFLTYFQNEAQLDKSGLPSDRFFAERPEGSVSTLKIQRTQQEDSAVYLCASSMPPGLEKYNEQFFGPGTRLTVL.

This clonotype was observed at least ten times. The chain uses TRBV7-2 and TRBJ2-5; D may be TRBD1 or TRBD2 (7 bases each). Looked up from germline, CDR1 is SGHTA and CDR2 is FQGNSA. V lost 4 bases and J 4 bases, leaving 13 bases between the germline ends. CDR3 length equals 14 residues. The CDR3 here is CASSSDREGETQYF. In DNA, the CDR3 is TGTGCCAGCAGCTCAGACAGGGAGGGAGAGACCCAGTACTTC.

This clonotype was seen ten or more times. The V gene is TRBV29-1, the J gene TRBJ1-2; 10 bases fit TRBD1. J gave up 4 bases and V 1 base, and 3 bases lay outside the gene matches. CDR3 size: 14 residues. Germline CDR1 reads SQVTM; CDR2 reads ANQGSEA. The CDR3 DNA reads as TGCAGCGTTGAAGGGGACAGGGGACCCTATGGCTACACCTTC. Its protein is CSVEGDRGPYGYTF.

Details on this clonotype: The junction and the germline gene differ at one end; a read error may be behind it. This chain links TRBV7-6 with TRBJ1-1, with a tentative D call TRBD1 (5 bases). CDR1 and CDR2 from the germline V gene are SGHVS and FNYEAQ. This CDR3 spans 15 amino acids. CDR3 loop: CTSSLAEEGTTEAFF. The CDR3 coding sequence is TGTACCAGCAGCTTAGCGGAGGAAGGGACCACTGAAGCTTTCTTT.

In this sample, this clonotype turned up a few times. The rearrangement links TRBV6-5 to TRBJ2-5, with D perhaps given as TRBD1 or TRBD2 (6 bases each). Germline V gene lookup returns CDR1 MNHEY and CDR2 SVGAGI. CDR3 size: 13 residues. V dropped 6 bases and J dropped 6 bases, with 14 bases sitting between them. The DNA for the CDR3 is TGTGCCAGCAGGCCCCCCGGGGGCCAGACCCAGTACTTC. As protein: CASRPPGGQTQYF.

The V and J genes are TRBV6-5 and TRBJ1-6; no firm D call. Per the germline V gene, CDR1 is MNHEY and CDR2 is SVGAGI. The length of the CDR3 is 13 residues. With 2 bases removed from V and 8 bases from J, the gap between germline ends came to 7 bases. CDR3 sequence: CASSYAFDSPLHF. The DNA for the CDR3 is TGTGCCAGCAGTTACGCCTTCGATTCACCCCTCCACTTT.

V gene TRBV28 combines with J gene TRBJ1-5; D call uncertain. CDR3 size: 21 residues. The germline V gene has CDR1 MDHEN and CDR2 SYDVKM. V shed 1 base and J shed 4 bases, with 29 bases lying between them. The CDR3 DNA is TGTGCCAGCAGTTTATACTCCGGTTATTCGACGGGAACTAGGGCAAATCAGCCCCAGCATTTT. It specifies CASSLYSGYSTGTRANQPQHF.

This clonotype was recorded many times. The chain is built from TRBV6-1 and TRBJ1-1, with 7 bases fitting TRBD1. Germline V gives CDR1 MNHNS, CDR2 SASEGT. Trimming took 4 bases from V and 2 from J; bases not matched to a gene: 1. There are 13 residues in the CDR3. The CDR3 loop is CASSGDRNTEAFF. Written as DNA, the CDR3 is TGTGCCAGCAGTGGGGACAGAAACACTGAAGCTTTCTTT.

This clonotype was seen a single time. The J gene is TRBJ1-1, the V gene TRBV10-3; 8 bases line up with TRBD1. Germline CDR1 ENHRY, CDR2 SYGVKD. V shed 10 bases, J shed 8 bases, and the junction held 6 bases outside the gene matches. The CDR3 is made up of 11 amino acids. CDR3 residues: CATSTGAEAFF. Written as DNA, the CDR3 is TGTGCCACATCGACAGGGGCAGAAGCTTTCTTT.

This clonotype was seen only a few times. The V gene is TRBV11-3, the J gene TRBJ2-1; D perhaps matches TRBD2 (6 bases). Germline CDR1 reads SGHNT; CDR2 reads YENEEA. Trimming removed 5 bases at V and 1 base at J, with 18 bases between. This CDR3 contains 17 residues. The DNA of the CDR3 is TGTGCCAGCAGCAACGACGAGGGACTCCGTTCCTACAATGAGCAGTTCTTC. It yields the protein CASSNDEGLRSYNEQFF.

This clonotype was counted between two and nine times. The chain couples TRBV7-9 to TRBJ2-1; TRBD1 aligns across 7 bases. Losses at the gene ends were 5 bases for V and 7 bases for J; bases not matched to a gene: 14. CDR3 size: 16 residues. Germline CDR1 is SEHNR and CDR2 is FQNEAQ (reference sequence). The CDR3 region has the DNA TGTGCCAGCAGCCGTACAGGGGCCTGGTTATTGAATGAGCAGTTCTTC. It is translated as CASSRTGAWLLNEQFF.

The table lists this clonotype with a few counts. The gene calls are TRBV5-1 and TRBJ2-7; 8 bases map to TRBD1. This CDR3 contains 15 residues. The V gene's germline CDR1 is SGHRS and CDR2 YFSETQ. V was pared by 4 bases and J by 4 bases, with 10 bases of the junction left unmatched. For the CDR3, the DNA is TGCGCCAGCAGCCAAGGACAGGGTAGTATGTACGAGCAGTACGTC. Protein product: CASSQGQGSMYEQYV.

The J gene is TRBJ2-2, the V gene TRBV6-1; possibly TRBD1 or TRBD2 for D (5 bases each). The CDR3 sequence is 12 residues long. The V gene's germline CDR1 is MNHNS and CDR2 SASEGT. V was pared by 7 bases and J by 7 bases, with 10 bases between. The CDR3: CASKRGLGELFF. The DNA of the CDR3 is TGTGCCAGCAAACGGGGCCTCGGGGAGCTGTTTTTT.

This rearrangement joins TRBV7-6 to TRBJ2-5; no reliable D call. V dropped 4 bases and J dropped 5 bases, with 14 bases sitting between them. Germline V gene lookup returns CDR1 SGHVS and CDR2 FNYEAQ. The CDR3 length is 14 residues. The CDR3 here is CASSYVTVRETQYF. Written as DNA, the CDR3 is TGTGCCAGCAGCTATGTAACAGTAAGGGAGACCCAGTACTTC.

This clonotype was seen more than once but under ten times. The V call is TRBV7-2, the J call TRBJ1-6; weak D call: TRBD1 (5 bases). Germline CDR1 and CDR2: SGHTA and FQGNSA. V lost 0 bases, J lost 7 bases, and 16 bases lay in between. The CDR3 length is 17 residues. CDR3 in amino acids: CASSLAGRPTANSPLHF. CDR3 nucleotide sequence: TGTGCCAGCAGCTTAGCGGGGCGACCGACCGCCAATTCACCCCTCCACTTT. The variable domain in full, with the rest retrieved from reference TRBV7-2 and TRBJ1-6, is GAGVSQSPSNKVTEKGKDVELRCDPISGHTALYWYRQSLGQGLEFLIYFQGNSAPDKSGLPSDRFSAERTGGSVSTLTIQRTQQEDSAVYLCASSLAGRPTANSPLHFGNGTRLTVT.

The DNA for the CDR3 is TGTGCCAGCGGCGGACCCACTAACGAGCAGTACTTC. The encoded protein is CASGGPTNEQYF. V and J are TRBV12-3 or TRBV12-4 and TRBJ2-7; no clear D. This CDR3 is built from 12 residues. Between the trimmed V and J ends, which lost 8 bases and 5 bases, there was a span of 13 bases.